The 30 T cell receptor beta chains below all came from one sample that was sequenced in a study of neurological immune-mediated disorders. TCRdb reprocessed the 5' RACE reads via MiXCR and lists one record per CDR3 protein. The table has around 69,000 distinct CDR3 sequences, 3.4% seen once. The sample was PBMCs. The origin of the receptors is a man in his forties with multiple sclerosis.

This clonotype was seen ten or more times. The CDR3: CASSTGGYWNTEAFF. For the CDR3, the DNA is TGTGCCAGCAGCACAGGGGGCTATTGGAACACTGAAGCTTTCTTT. This chain connects TRBV7-2 to TRBJ1-1, with 9 bases lining up with TRBD1. The V segment lost 5 bases and the J segment 1 base; nucleotides outside the gene matches: 5. There are 15 residues in the CDR3. CDR1 and CDR2 (germline): SGHTA, FQGNSA.

This clonotype has ten or more counts. The V gene is TRBV7-8, the J gene TRBJ2-2, with a tentative D call TRBD2 (5 bases). CDR1 is SGHVS and CDR2 is FQNEAQ in the germline V gene. With 7 bases removed from V and 3 bases from J, the gap between germline ends came to 9 bases. The CDR3 loop spans 13 amino acids. The CDR3 spells CASNDYYTGELFF. In DNA, the CDR3 is TGTGCCAGCAACGACTATTACACCGGGGAGCTGTTTTTT.

This clonotype was picked up many times. The CDR3 DNA sequence: TGTGCCAGCAGCTTAAGGCCCCAGGGGGGCACTGAAGCTTTCTTT. Its translation is CASSLRPQGGTEAFF. This sequence joins TRBV7-3 and TRBJ1-1; 7 positions match TRBD1. Trimming took 1 base from V and 4 from J; bases not matched to a gene: 6. Germline-derived CDR1 and CDR2 are SGHTA and FQGTGA. The CDR3 has 15 amino acids. Complete variable domain (other parts from reference TRBV7-3 and TRBJ1-1): GAGVSQTPSNKVTEKGKYVELRCDPISGHTALYWYRQSLGQGPEFLIYFQGTGAADDSGLPNDRFFAVRPEGSVSTLKIQRTERGDSAVYLCASSLRPQGGTEAFFGQGTRLTVV.

This clonotype appeared many times. V and J are TRBV20-1 and TRBJ1-1, with a tentative D call TRBD1 (5 bases). Germline lookup yields CDR1 DFQATT and CDR2 SNEGSKA (reference sequence). This CDR3 has 14 amino acids. V was trimmed by 5 bases and J by 4 bases, leaving 17 bases between them. CDR3 loop: CSAPRLSGATEAFF. The CDR3 region has the DNA TGCAGTGCTCCGAGGCTATCTGGGGCCACTGAAGCTTTCTTT.

There are many counts of this clonotype. The V gene is TRBV11-3, the J gene TRBJ2-1; no reliable D call. CDR1 is SGHNT and CDR2 is YENEEA in the germline V gene. CDR3 size: 13 residues. The ends were cut back, 1 base at V and 3 bases at J, with 4 bases in the middle. CDR3 region: CASSLADYNEQFF. CDR3 coding DNA: TGTGCCAGCAGCTTAGCGGACTACAATGAGCAGTTCTTC.

This clonotype came up many times. V gene TRBV6-5 combines with J gene TRBJ1-3, with D unclear. V shed 4 bases and J shed 5 bases, with 15 bases lying between them. Germline CDR1 is MNHEY and CDR2 is SVGAGI. There are 15 residues in the CDR3. CDR3 nucleotides: TGTGCCAGCAGTTCCTCAAGGGAAACTCGAAACACCATATATTTT. Amino acids: CASSSSRETRNTIYF.

This clonotype occurred many times. The V and J genes are TRBV5-1 and TRBJ2-2, with no clear D. Germline V gene data show CDR1 as SGHRS and CDR2 as YFSETQ. Trimming took 1 base from V and 0 from J, leaving 7 bases between them. There are 15 residues in the CDR3. Here the CDR3 DNA reads TGCGCCAGCAGCTTGCACGGACCGAACACCGGGGAGCTGTTTTTT. This sequence encodes CASSLHGPNTGELFF.

By share, this clonotype counts as medium-sized. The gene calls are TRBV11-2 and TRBJ2-1; 10 bases fit TRBD1. Germline CDR1 is SGHAT and CDR2 is FQNNGV. There are 14 residues in the CDR3. Trimming removed 3 bases from V and 7 bases from J; junction bases left unmatched: 3. For the CDR3, the DNA is TGTGCCAGCAGCTTGGGGACAGGGGAAAATGAGCAGTTCTTC. Translation: CASSLGTGENEQFF.

About this clonotype: A read error is possible here, since a much larger clone lies one base away. Since the CDR3 does not end with the conserved phenylalanine or tryptophan, this likely comes from a read error. The chain combines TRBV20-1 with TRBJ2-3, with D perhaps TRBD2 (5 bases). CDR1 is DFQATT and CDR2 is SNEGSKA in the germline V gene (reference sequence). The CDR3 covers 12 residues. Trimming took off 6 bases at V and 6 bases at J, with 13 bases between the two ends. This CDR3 reads CSAAVGGDTQYI. The DNA for the CDR3 is TGCAGTGCAGCGGTCGGCGGGGATACGCAGTATATT.

The sample holds many counts of this clonotype. CDR3 sequence: CASSKRANQNTEAFF. The CDR3 DNA follows: TGTGCCAGCAGCAAGAGGGCTAACCAGAACACTGAAGCTTTCTTT. This chain joins TRBV6-5 and TRBJ1-1; D gene uncertain. The V and J ends lost 6 bases and 1 base respectively, with 15 bases between them. CDR1 is MNHEY, CDR2 SVGAGI, per germline. There are 15 residues in the CDR3.

This clonotype was observed many times. The chain uses TRBV6-5 and TRBJ1-6; TRBD1 is a possible D gene (6 bases). There are 14 residues in the CDR3. Looked up from germline, CDR1 is MNHEY and CDR2 is SVGAGI. V was shortened by 5 bases and J by 1 base, with 6 bases between the two germline ends. DNA of the CDR3: TGTGCCAGCAGTACAGGGTCCTATAATTCACCCCTCCACTTT. The encoded protein is CASSTGSYNSPLHF.

This clonotype was observed many times. This rearrangement joins TRBV20-1 to TRBJ1-1; 8 bases agree with TRBD1. Unmatched junction bases numbered 3, after V lost 0 bases and J lost 0 bases. There are 15 residues in the CDR3. Germline CDR1 DFQATT, CDR2 SNEGSKA (reference sequence). The CDR3 DNA is TGCAGTGCTAGAGACACGGGACAGGTGAACACTGAAGCTTTCTTT. Translation gives CSARDTGQVNTEAFF.

CDR3 region: CSARDRGGRYEQYF. The CDR3 bases are TGCAGTGCTAGAGATCGAGGGGGGCGATACGAGCAGTACTTC. V usage is TRBV20-1 and J usage is TRBJ2-7, with D perhaps assigned TRBD1 or TRBD2 (6 bases each). The CDR3 consists of 14 residues. Germline values: CDR1 DFQATT, CDR2 SNEGSKA (reference sequence). V was shortened by 0 bases and J by 4 bases, with 13 bases between the two germline ends.

In its sample, this clonotype was seen a few times. A read error may explain this, as a much larger clone is one base away. The rearrangement links TRBV12-3 or TRBV12-4 to TRBJ2-5; 9 bases line up with TRBD2. The length of the CDR3 is 15 residues. The CDR3 loop reads CVSSLRAGGEETQYF. The CDR3 nucleotides read TGTGTCAGCAGTTTACGGGCGGGAGGGGAAGAGACCCAGTACTTC.

This clonotype was detected many times. The V and J genes are TRBV7-9 and TRBJ2-1, with a tentative D call TRBD1 (6 bases). The CDR3 has 15 residues. Germline V lookup: CDR1 SEHNR, CDR2 FQNEAQ (reference sequence). V was pared by 5 bases and J by 9 bases, with 20 bases between. In DNA, the CDR3 is TGTGCCAGCAGCGGATGGGGCAGTCTAGGGGGTGAGCAGTTCTTC. Protein product: CASSGWGSLGGEQFF.

As regards this clonotype: This is likely an artifact of a read error, given a far larger clone one base away. This chain connects TRBV5-1 to TRBJ2-5; the D is unclear. This CDR3 region has 11 residues. Germline V CDR1 and CDR2: SGHRS, YFSETQ. The CDR3 nucleotides read TGCGACAGCAGCCTAGAAGAGACCCAGTACTTC. Translated, it gives CDSSLEETQYF.

This clonotype showed up many times. This chain links TRBV14 with TRBJ1-2; tentatively, D is TRBD1 (6 bases). From germline, CDR1 is SGHDN and CDR2 FVKESK. The CDR3 is 16 residues long. V was pared by 1 base and J by 2 bases, with 14 bases between. CDR3 protein: CASSQGRTGINYGYTF. The CDR3, as DNA: TGTGCCAGCAGCCAAGGGCGCACAGGGATCAACTATGGCTACACCTTC.

This clonotype was observed many times. The rearrangement joins TRBV27 to TRBJ2-7; tentative D call: TRBD2 (5 bases). Trimming removed 6 bases at V and 4 bases at J, with 7 bases between. The CDR3 loop spans 11 amino acids. Germline assignment: CDR1 MNHEY and CDR2 SMNVEV (reference sequence). The CDR3 bases are TGTGCCAGCAGAGAGGGATACGAGCAGTACTTC. It encodes CASREGYEQYF.

This clonotype was detected many times. The chain combines TRBV29-1 with TRBJ2-7, with TRBD1 identical over 9 bases. Germline V gives CDR1 SQVTM, CDR2 ANQGSEA. The ends lost 7 bases at V and 5 bases at J; junction bases unmatched: 9. The CDR3 runs to 13 residues. CDR3 coding DNA: TGCAGCGGCCCCGGACAGGGGCACGACGAGCAGTACTTC. Its protein product is CSGPGQGHDEQYF.

This clonotype was seen at least ten times. This chain links TRBV20-1 with TRBJ2-1, with 11 nucleotides matching TRBD2. CDR1 and CDR2 (germline): DFQATT, SNEGSKA (reference sequence). This CDR3 contains 15 residues. The J segment lost 3 bases and the V segment lost 3 bases, leaving 4 bases of the junction unmatched. CDR3 loop: CSARGLAGGYNEQFF. CDR3 DNA: TGCAGTGCTAGGGGCCTAGCGGGGGGCTACAATGAGCAGTTCTTC.

There are many counts of this clonotype. The J gene is TRBJ2-1, the V gene TRBV5-4; the match to TRBD2 covers 15 bases. This CDR3 spans 16 amino acids. With 3 bases clipped from V and 7 bases from J, the junction kept 5 bases outside the gene matches. Germline assignment: CDR1 SGHNT and CDR2 YYREEE (reference sequence). CDR3 sequence (DNA): TGTGCCAGCAGCTCCGGGACTAGCGGGAGGCGTAATGAGCAGTTCTTC. Protein sequence: CASSSGTSGRRNEQFF.

This clonotype has a count of ten or more. This chain links TRBV20-1 with TRBJ2-3; D could derive from TRBD1 or TRBD2 (6 bases each). Germline assignment: CDR1 DFQATT and CDR2 SNEGSKA (reference sequence). V lost 2 bases and J lost 5, with 17 bases in between. The CDR3 is 15 amino acids. CDR3 amino acids: CSARSASGGGDTQYF. The CDR3 DNA reads TGCAGTGCTAGATCAGCAAGCGGAGGGGGAGATACGCAGTATTTT.

The sample holds many counts of this clonotype. The V gene is TRBV12-3 or TRBV12-4, the J gene TRBJ1-5; 11 bases are a match to TRBD1. Trimming removed 4 bases from V and 1 base from J; junction bases left unmatched: 3. The CDR3 spans 16 residues. CDR3 sequence (DNA): TGTGCCAGCAGTTGGACAGGGGGCTTGAGCAATCAGCCCCAGCATTTT. Translation: CASSWTGGLSNQPQHF.

This clonotype was counted at least ten times. V usage is TRBV5-1 and J usage is TRBJ2-5; possibly TRBD2 for D (5 bases). The CDR3 has 13 residues. With 4 bases removed from V and 4 bases from J, the gap between germline ends came to 11 bases. Germline assignment: CDR1 SGHRS and CDR2 YFSETQ. CDR3 loop: CASSPDWGETQYF. As DNA, the CDR3 is TGCGCCAGCAGCCCGGACTGGGGAGAGACCCAGTACTTC.

This clonotype appeared many times. The genes are TRBV12-3 or TRBV12-4 and TRBJ2-1; 12 nucleotides align to TRBD2. The CDR3 contains 14 residues. V lost 6 bases to trimming and J lost 6 bases; unmatched junction nucleotides: 3. The CDR3: CASRASGGANEQFF. The CDR3, as DNA: TGTGCCAGCAGGGCTAGCGGGGGGGCCAATGAGCAGTTCTTC.

This clonotype was observed many times. V is TRBV18 and J is TRBJ2-7; tentative D call: TRBD1 (6 bases). This CDR3 region has 14 residues. The V end lost 3 bases, the J end lost 3 bases, and 12 bases lay between the germline ends. The germline V gene has CDR1 KGHSH and CDR2 LQKENI. CDR3 DNA sequence: TGTGCCAGCTCACCGGGACAATCCAACTACGAGCAGTACTTC. Amino acids: CASSPGQSNYEQYF. Using reference TRBV18 and TRBJ2-7 for the parts outside the CDR3, the full variable domain is NAGVMQNPRHLVRRRGQEARLRCSPMKGHSHVYWYRQLPEEGLKFMVYLQKENIIDESGMPKERFSAEFPKEGPSILRIQQVVRGDSAAYFCASSPGQSNYEQYFGPGTRLTVT.

This clonotype came up many times. The V gene is TRBV5-1, the J gene TRBJ2-3, with D perhaps TRBD2 (6 bases). This CDR3 region has 15 residues. The germline V and J ends were trimmed by 5 bases and 3 bases, with 16 bases remaining between them. Germline assignment: CDR1 SGHRS and CDR2 YFSETQ. CDR3 protein: CASRPRWSGTDTQYF. The CDR3 nucleotides are TGCGCCAGCAGGCCCCGTTGGAGCGGGACAGATACGCAGTATTTT.

This clonotype was counted ten times or more. J is TRBJ2-1 and V is TRBV20-1, with TRBD2 identical over 7 bases. The CDR3 length is 13 residues. The germline V gene encodes CDR1 DFQATT and CDR2 SNEGSKA (reference sequence). The CDR3 sequence: CSCQGGYTGEQFF. The DNA of the CDR3 is TGCAGCTGCCAGGGAGGGTATACGGGTGAGCAGTTCTTC.

This clonotype was picked up many times. The gene calls are TRBV5-1 and TRBJ1-1; 7 bases agree with TRBD1. The V gene end was trimmed by 4 bases and the J gene end by 11 bases; junction bases not matched to a gene: 8. CDR1 and CDR2 from the germline V gene are SGHRS and YFSETQ. There are 12 residues in the CDR3. Here the CDR3 DNA reads TGCGCCAGCAGCCCGGCTCAGGGACAGGCTTTCTTT. Protein sequence: CASSPAQGQAFF.

This clonotype was recorded many times. The V gene is TRBV12-3 or TRBV12-4, the J gene TRBJ2-5; D unclear. The CDR3 is 15 residues long. The V end lost 5 bases, the J end lost 2 bases, and 15 bases lay between the germline ends. CDR3 sequence (DNA): TGTGCCAGCAGTCCCCACTCGGGTGTTCAAGAGACCCAGTACTTC. Its protein is CASSPHSGVQETQYF.